A single sample is the source of the 10 T cell receptor beta chains below, sequenced in a study of blood T cell repertoires in COVID-19. Here immunoSEQ multiplex PCR was the method, and the copy in TCRdb shows in-frame clones only, minus some. The sample lists 110,000 or so clones; roughly 80% were seen once. Sequencing was done on a sample of peripheral blood. These receptors all come from a man between 50 and 59 years old with acute or convalescent COVID-19.

The chain couples TRBV3-1 (or the pseudogene TRBV3-2) to TRBJ2-1, with 13 bases matching TRBD2. This CDR3 region has 16 residues. Germline V gene sequence: CDR1 LGHDT, CDR2 YNNKEL (reference sequence). Unmatched junction bases numbered 4, after V lost 4 bases and J lost 4 bases. CDR3 region: CASSPKLAGGYNEQFF. The CDR3 region has the DNA TGTGCCAGCAGCCCTAAACTAGCGGGGGGGTACAATGAGCAGTTCTTC.

This chain uses TRBV7-2 with TRBJ1-5; the D is unclear. Trimming stripped 5 bases from V and 4 bases from J, with 9 bases between. The CDR3 length is 13 residues. Per the germline V gene, CDR1 is SGHTA and CDR2 is FQGNSA. This chain's CDR3 is CASSERRNQPQHF. The CDR3 DNA sequence: TGTGCCAGCAGCGAGCGGCGGAATCAGCCCCAGCATTTT.

The chain joins TRBV6-5 to TRBJ2-5, with 7 bases fitting TRBD2. Germline V lookup: CDR1 MNHEY, CDR2 SVGAGI. V shed 6 bases and J 5 bases; nucleotides not matched to a gene: 12. The CDR3 sequence is 15 residues long. CDR3 in DNA: TGTGCCAGCAGCCTCAACGGGGGGTTTAGGGAGACCCAGTACTTC. It specifies CASSLNGGFRETQYF.

The chain combines TRBV28 with TRBJ1-4; D is uncertain. Germline V gene data show CDR1 as MDHEN and CDR2 as SYDVKM. This CDR3 is built from 14 residues. V was cut by 6 bases and J by 5 bases, with 13 bases left in between. This chain's CDR3 is CASRLRESNEKLFF. The CDR3 DNA is TGTGCCAGCAGGCTCCGGGAGTCGAATGAAAAACTGTTTTTT.

The V and J genes are TRBV5-5 and TRBJ1-1; TRBD1 aligns across 7 bases. CDR3 length equals 13 residues. The germline CDR1 and CDR2 sequences are SGHKS and YYEKEE (reference sequence). V shed 1 base, J shed 10 bases, and the junction held 7 bases outside the gene matches. The CDR3 here is CASSLSTGRGAFF. Written as DNA, the CDR3 is TGTGCCAGCAGCTTGTCGACAGGGCGAGGAGCTTTCTTT. The whole variable domain, remainder taken from reference TRBV5-5 and TRBJ1-1, is DAGVTQSPTHLIKTRGQQVTLRCSPISGHKSVSWYQQVLGQGPQFIFQYYEKEERGRGNFPDRFSARQFPNYSSELNVNALLLGDSALYLCASSLSTGRGAFFGQGTRLTVV.

The rearrangement uses TRBV13 and TRBJ1-2; D not resolved. Germline lookup yields CDR1 PRHDT and CDR2 FYEKMQ (reference sequence). The CDR3 has 15 amino acids. Deletions cut 6 bases from V and 4 bases from J, with 18 bases between. For the CDR3, the DNA is TGTGCCAGCAGTCCAGTCACACTAGGCGGCTATGGCTACACCTTC. Its translation: CASSPVTLGGYGYTF.

This clone was seen a handful of times. The chain uses TRBV25-1 and TRBJ1-2; 9 bases are a match to TRBD1. The germline V gene has CDR1 MGHDK and CDR2 SYGVNS. J lost 6 bases, V lost 1 base, and 3 bases had no gene match. The CDR3 covers 14 residues. Written as DNA, the CDR3 is TGTGCCAGCAGTGAATGGGGACAGGGAGATGGCTACACCTTC. It encodes CASSEWGQGDGYTF.

This chain joins TRBV19 and TRBJ1-2; 7 positions match TRBD1. After removal of 0 bases from V and 9 bases from J, the junction contained 7 bases not matched to a gene. In germline, CDR1 is LNHDA, CDR2 SQIVND (reference sequence). This CDR3 spans 14 amino acids. CDR3: CASSIDPTGERYTF. CDR3 nucleotides: TGTGCCAGTAGTATAGATCCAACAGGGGAGCGCTACACCTTC.

The gene calls are TRBV19 and TRBJ1-3; a possible D gene is TRBD1 (5 bases). Germline values: CDR1 LNHDA, CDR2 SQIVND (reference sequence). V was clipped by 7 bases and J by 0 bases, with 16 bases between them. This CDR3 comprises 16 residues. The CDR3 DNA is TGTGCCAGTATCAGCGGGGCAGGCAACTCTGGAAACACCATATATTTT. Translating it yields CASISGAGNSGNTIYF.

The V gene is TRBV2, the J gene TRBJ1-1; D is uncertain. Germline V gene lookup returns CDR1 SNHLY and CDR2 FYNNEI. There are 13 residues in the CDR3. Deletions cut 6 bases from V and 0 bases from J, with 8 bases between. This CDR3 reads CASRQELNTEAFF. CDR3 in DNA: TGTGCCAGCAGGCAAGAGCTGAACACTGAAGCTTTCTTT. The full variable domain, completed using reference TRBV2 and TRBJ1-1, is EPEVTQTPSHQVTQMGQEVILRCVPISNHLYFYWYRQILGQKVEFLVSFYNNEISEKSEIFDDQFSVERPDGSNFTLKIRSTKLEDSAMYFCASRQELNTEAFFGQGTRLTVV.